These T cell receptor beta chains were read from a single sample in a study of Ad26.COV2.S vaccination and SARS-CoV-2 variants. This table comes from immunoSEQ multiplex PCR, and its TCRdb copy is limited to in-frame clones, with some not included. In the table there are some 480,000 clones, 87% of which are singletons. The source was peripheral blood, collected in a trial of Ad26.COV2.S vaccine versus placebo. All receptors come from a person aged 18-60 years who received the Ad26.COV2.S COVID-19 vaccine or a placebo. Both conserved end residues are part of each CDR3. Each record gives: clone size, V gene, CDR3 protein. A clone size is listed for some rows: how often the clone was seen (once, few, many), or a class if it is expanded.

clone size: .
V gene: TRBV28
CDR3 protein: CASSLGREYNEQFF

clone size: once
V gene: TRBV7-8
CDR3 protein: CASSLRQGNTEAFF

clone size: .
V gene: TRBV19
CDR3 protein: CASSAQGGKNIQYF

clone size: once
V gene: TRBV7-9
CDR3 protein: CASSSPGTEGQPQHF

clone size: .
V gene: TRBV30
CDR3 protein: CAWKGRPEAFF

clone size: .
V gene: TRBV18
CDR3 protein: CASSRKTDAGRGFF

clone size: .
V gene: TRBV10-1
CDR3 protein: CASSERWGIKGQPQHF

clone size: .
V gene: TRBV6-6
CDR3 protein: CASSYSDRANYGYTF

clone size: .
V gene: TRBV18
CDR3 protein: CASSPGHSGASSYEQYF

clone size: few
V gene: TRBV5-8
CDR3 protein: CASSLVRNNSPLHF

clone size: .
V gene: TRBV7-2
CDR3 protein: CASSSTPGATNEKLFF

clone size: .
V gene: TRBV3-1/TRBV3-2
CDR3 protein: CASSQGQGTNSPLHF

clone size: .
V gene: TRBV24-1
CDR3 protein: CATSDLGGAAVEQFF

clone size: .
V gene: TRBV5-4
CDR3 protein: CASSPPRFGRVNEQFF

clone size: .
V gene: TRBV5-6
CDR3 protein: CASSLRAGVTDTQYF

clone size: .
V gene: TRBV15
CDR3 protein: CATRRGLTGELFF

clone size: .
V gene: TRBV10-3
CDR3 protein: CAISEDLAVGRGRDGYTF

clone size: few
V gene: TRBV5-1
CDR3 protein: CASKTAGGEKLFF

clone size: .
V gene: TRBV11-3
CDR3 protein: CASSATGVSTGELFF

clone size: .
V gene: TRBV19
CDR3 protein: CASSTLRDYGYTF

clone size: .
V gene: TRBV24-1
CDR3 protein: CATSAQLRDDEQYF

clone size: .
V gene: TRBV5-1
CDR3 protein: CASSEAGGSVASEQYF

clone size: .
V gene: TRBV6-2/TRBV6-3
CDR3 protein: CASSLSRGTGTGELFF

clone size: .
V gene: TRBV27
CDR3 protein: CASSFRREVGEQFF

clone size: once
V gene: TRBV20-1
CDR3 protein: CSARLDRNTF

clone size: .
V gene: TRBV6-5
CDR3 protein: CASSYAGAGDTQYF

clone size: .
V gene: TRBV5-1
CDR3 protein: CASSLQGSQETQYF

clone size: .
V gene: TRBV5-8
CDR3 protein: CASSLLLAGGRDEQFF

clone size: .
V gene: TRBV15
CDR3 protein: CATSRAPGQGYNEQFF

clone size: .
V gene: TRBV3-1/TRBV3-2
CDR3 protein: CASKARANTGELFF

clone size: .
V gene: TRBV7-8
CDR3 protein: CASSIEAGGTGAGNNEQFF

clone size: once
V gene: TRBV7-2
CDR3 protein: CASSQGGYNEQFF

clone size: .
V gene: TRBV7-2
CDR3 protein: CASSFLEGRYTQYF

clone size: .
V gene: TRBV5-6
CDR3 protein: CASSLNIRTLSGANVLTF

clone size: .
V gene: TRBV28
CDR3 protein: CASSLLGTVGEKLFF

clone size: .
V gene: TRBV5-4
CDR3 protein: CASSSKREGNNEQFF

clone size: .
V gene: TRBV6-4
CDR3 protein: CASSDPGGRETQYF

clone size: .
V gene: TRBV28
CDR3 protein: CASGRGSGRNEQYF

clone size: .
V gene: TRBV6-5
CDR3 protein: CATPPGQDYYEQYF

clone size: .
V gene: TRBV6-5
CDR3 protein: CASSYSTAEKLFF

clone size: .
V gene: TRBV11-2
CDR3 protein: CASSLVTSGNYNEQFF

clone size: .
V gene: TRBV28
CDR3 protein: CASKGAAESYEQYF

clone size: once
V gene: TRBV30
CDR3 protein: CALDRGRTQYF

clone size: few
V gene: TRBV4-1
CDR3 protein: CASSQATSGRAGGTQYF

clone size: .
V gene: TRBV19
CDR3 protein: CATADRGGFTYGYTF

clone size: .
V gene: TRBV24-1
CDR3 protein: CATSDPGQGAYEQYF

clone size: .
V gene: TRBV12-3/TRBV12-4
CDR3 protein: CASSMDRTYGYTF

clone size: .
V gene: TRBV6-6
CDR3 protein: CASSYNRGLSDQPQHF

clone size: .
V gene: TRBV6-5
CDR3 protein: CASSQRRSYEQYF

clone size: .
V gene: TRBV11-2
CDR3 protein: CASSSLAGVTGELFF

clone size: .
V gene: TRBV9
CDR3 protein: CASTERESPDTQYF

clone size: few
V gene: TRBV10-1
CDR3 protein: CASSPAESSYEQYF

clone size: .
V gene: TRBV24-1
CDR3 protein: CATNQYVELFF

clone size: .
V gene: TRBV11-3
CDR3 protein: CASSSTRGAGAGFNEQFF

clone size: .
V gene: TRBV5-1
CDR3 protein: CASSLGAVYGYTF